These 32 T cell receptor beta chains came from one sample sequenced in a study of blood T cell repertoires in COVID-19 (TCRdb year 2020). The library was obtained by the immunoSEQ multiplex PCR assay. Entries here come from immuneACCESS through TCRdb and include only in-frame sequences with V and J called. Some clones fail to appear in such tables; in the studies checked, an unresolved V gene covers under half of the shortfall, and the cause of the remainder is unknown. A total of around 170,000 clones appear in this sample, roughly nine tenths of them only once. Approximately 2% of the sample rests with the top ten. Sequenced sample: peripheral blood. Every receptor here comes from a man aged 18 to 30 who had recovered from COVID-19.

This clone was counted only a few times. This chain uses TRBV4-1 with TRBJ2-1; TRBD2 matches 7 bases. CDR1 and CDR2 from the germline V gene are MGHRA and YSYEKL. This CDR3 contains 14 residues. V trimming: 2 bases; J trimming: 10 bases; junction bases outside the gene matches: 8. CDR3 region: CASSQNLADLEQFF. CDR3 nucleotides: TGCGCCAGCAGCCAAAACCTAGCGGACTTGGAGCAGTTCTTC.

This sequence joins TRBV6-4 and TRBJ2-1; 8 bases fit TRBD2. Looked up from germline, CDR1 is MRHNA and CDR2 is SNTAGT. With 2 bases clipped from V and 12 bases from J, the junction kept 6 bases outside the gene matches. This CDR3 has 13 residues. The CDR3 sequence: CASSDGRSGRQFF. The CDR3 coding sequence is TGTGCCAGCAGTGACGGGAGAAGCGGGAGGCAGTTCTTC.

V and J are TRBV7-2 and TRBJ2-1, with 9 nucleotides matching TRBD2. V gave up 5 bases and J gave up 3 bases; unmatched junction bases: 8. Looked up from germline, CDR1 is SGHTA and CDR2 is FQGNSA. This CDR3 has 16 amino acids. The CDR3 sequence is CASSPNSGRHYNEQFF. The CDR3 DNA follows: TGTGCCAGCAGCCCCAACAGCGGGAGGCACTACAATGAGCAGTTCTTC.

The V gene is TRBV4-3, the J gene TRBJ2-7, with TRBD1 matching over 7 bases. This CDR3 is built from 14 residues. CDR1 is LGHNA and CDR2 is YSLEER in the germline V gene. Germline trimming cut 1 base from V and 4 bases from J; bases unmatched to any gene: 4. CDR3 in amino acids: CASSQAGTDYEQYF. CDR3 sequence (DNA): TGCGCCAGCAGCCAAGCCGGGACAGATTACGAGCAGTACTTC.

The V call is TRBV2, the J call TRBJ2-5; 7 bases are shared with TRBD1. The CDR3 is 14 residues long. The germline CDR1 and CDR2 sequences are SNHLY and FYNNEI. V lost 4 bases to trimming and J lost 5 bases; unmatched junction nucleotides: 7. The CDR3 loop is CASSGVRGPETQYF. In DNA, the CDR3 is TGTGCCAGCAGTGGGGTGAGGGGGCCGGAGACCCAGTACTTC.

CDR3 amino acids: CASSQEKGAWTEAFF. The CDR3 DNA sequence: TGTGCCAGCAGCCAAGAGAAGGGGGCATGGACTGAAGCTTTCTTT. The V gene is TRBV14, the J gene TRBJ1-1; TRBD1 aligns across 7 bases. V was clipped by 0 bases and J by 5 bases; unmatched bases: 6. Germline assignment: CDR1 SGHDN and CDR2 FVKESK. The CDR3 runs to 15 residues.

This chain joins TRBV6-5 and TRBJ1-2; 9 positions match TRBD1. There are 14 residues in the CDR3. V shed 7 bases, J shed 2 bases, and the junction held 5 bases outside the gene matches. Germline V gene lookup returns CDR1 MNHEY and CDR2 SVGAGI. The DNA for the CDR3 is TGTGCCAGCACGGGGACAGGGAGGAACTATGGCTACACCTTC. This encodes CASTGTGRNYGYTF.

The J gene is TRBJ2-7, the V gene TRBV7-9; D is perhaps TRBD2 (5 bases). The CDR3 contains 15 residues. Germline CDR1 SEHNR, CDR2 FQNEAQ (reference sequence). V gave up 0 bases and J gave up 4 bases, with 13 bases separating them. CDR3 sequence reads: CASSLASSGLYEQYF. The DNA of the CDR3 is TGTGCCAGCAGCTTAGCTTCAAGCGGTCTTTACGAGCAGTACTTC. The variable domain in full, with the rest retrieved from reference TRBV7-9 and TRBJ2-7, is DTGVSQNPRHKITKRGQNVTFRCDPISEHNRLYWYRQTLGQGPEFLTYFQNEAQLEKSRLLSDRFSAERPKGSFSTLEIQRTEQGDSAMYLCASSLASSGLYEQYFGPGTRLTVT.

The CDR3 spells CASSILDRGGLYF. DNA for the CDR3: TGTGCCAGCAGCATACTGGACAGGGGGGGACTGTACTTC. This rearrangement joins TRBV7-8 to TRBJ2-7, with TRBD1 identical over 10 bases. The CDR3 totals 13 residues. After removal of 5 bases from V and 12 bases from J, the junction contained 10 bases not matched to a gene. Germline assignment: CDR1 SGHVS and CDR2 FQNEAQ.

This chain connects TRBV7-2 to TRBJ2-7, with 9 nucleotides matching TRBD2. Unmatched junction bases numbered 5, after V lost 3 bases and J lost 2 bases. The length of the CDR3 is 15 residues. Germline lookup yields CDR1 SGHTA and CDR2 FQGNSA. The CDR3 sequence: CASSFATSGTYEQYF. For the CDR3, the DNA is TGTGCCAGCAGCTTTGCGACTAGCGGTACCTACGAGCAGTACTTC. The full variable domain, completed using reference TRBV7-2 and TRBJ2-7, is GAGVSQSPSNKVTEKGKDVELRCDPISGHTALYWYRQSLGQGLEFLIYFQGNSAPDKSGLPSDRFSAERTGGSVSTLTIQRTQQEDSAVYLCASSFATSGTYEQYFGPGTRLTVT.

This sequence joins TRBV28 and TRBJ1-5; D remains ambiguous. This CDR3 has 16 residues. Per germline, CDR1 MDHEN and CDR2 SYDVKM. V lost 8 bases and J lost 4, with 21 bases in between. Here the CDR3 DNA reads TGTGCCAGCGGGAGGCTTTGGGTCTCGAGTAATCAGCCCCAGCATTTT. Translating it yields CASGRLWVSSNQPQHF.

The rearrangement joins TRBV29-1 to TRBJ2-7, with 7 bases fitting TRBD1. This CDR3 contains 14 residues. With V trimmed by 3 bases and J by 1 base, 6 bases remained unmatched. Looked up from germline, CDR1 is SQVTM and CDR2 is ANQGSEA. In DNA form, the CDR3 reads TGCAGCGTTGATTCGGGACAGAAGTCCTACGAGCAGTACTTC. Its translation is CSVDSGQKSYEQYF.

This chain connects TRBV30 to TRBJ2-1; D is perhaps TRBD1 (6 bases). The CDR3 has 12 residues. Trimming removed 3 bases at V and 5 bases at J, with 8 bases between. Germline CDR1 reads GTSNPN; CDR2 reads SVGIG (reference sequence). CDR3 sequence (DNA): TGTGCCTGGAGCGGACAGAACAATGAGCAGTTCTTC. Encoded protein: CAWSGQNNEQFF.

The chain has TRBV5-5 and TRBJ1-2; 8 bases map to TRBD1. The CDR3 sequence is 16 residues long. Germline loops: CDR1 SGHKS, CDR2 YYEKEE (reference sequence). Trimming took 1 base from V and 4 from J; bases not matched to a gene: 9. The CDR3 here is CASSLFPGGRVYGYTF. CDR3 bases: TGTGCCAGCAGCTTGTTCCCAGGGGGCCGTGTCTATGGCTACACCTTC.

The chain has TRBV7-2 and TRBJ1-2; 8 nucleotides align to TRBD1. V dropped 1 base and J dropped 8; count of bases not matched to a gene: 6. The CDR3 has 14 amino acids. Germline V gives CDR1 SGHTA, CDR2 FQGNSA. CDR3 residues: CASSLGGQGGGYTF. The CDR3 bases are TGTGCCAGCAGCTTAGGCGGACAGGGCGGCGGCTACACCTTC. Full variable domain (outside the CDR3, taken from reference TRBV7-2 and TRBJ1-2): GAGVSQSPSNKVTEKGKDVELRCDPISGHTALYWYRQSLGQGLEFLIYFQGNSAPDKSGLPSDRFSAERTGGSVSTLTIQRTQQEDSAVYLCASSLGGQGGGYTFGSGTRLTVV.

V usage is TRBV21-1 and J usage is TRBJ2-5; the D call in the table, TRBD2, was not verified against the DNA. TRBV21-1 is a pseudogene segment. CDR3 length: 15 residues. The CDR3 DNA follows: TGTGCCACCTCTAGCGGGAGGGCCGGGAAAGAGACCCAGTACTTC. Translating it yields CATSSGRAGKETQYF.

This chain uses TRBV4-3 with TRBJ2-1, with 8 bases lining up with TRBD2. This CDR3 region has 17 residues. CDR1 LGHNA and CDR2 YSLEER come from the germline V gene. The V and J ends lost 0 bases and 10 bases, in that order; junction bases with no gene match: 14. Here the CDR3 DNA reads TGCGCCAGCAGCCAAGATCCCGGGACTAGTCGACATTCGGAGCAGTTCTTC. Residues: CASSQDPGTSRHSEQFF.

The genes are TRBV7-2 and TRBJ2-3, with D possibly matching TRBD2 (6 bases). The CDR3 runs to 15 residues. Deletions cut 1 base from V and 4 bases from J, with 12 bases between. Germline CDR1 reads SGHTA; CDR2 reads FQGNSA. The CDR3, as DNA: TGTGCCAGCAGCTTAGTTCGGCGGGGTGCAGATACGCAGTATTTT. Protein product: CASSLVRRGADTQYF.

This chain uses TRBV7-2 with TRBJ2-1; D not resolved. The V gene lost 1 base and the J gene lost 5 bases, with 15 bases spanning the gap. The CDR3 is 16 residues long. Germline V gene lookup returns CDR1 SGHTA and CDR2 FQGNSA. The CDR3 DNA sequence: TGTGCCAGCAGCTTAGTGAGAGTAGGAGTTCACAATGAGCAGTTCTTC. It encodes CASSLVRVGVHNEQFF. The complete variable domain, with remaining parts taken from reference TRBV7-2 and TRBJ2-1, reads GAGVSQSPSNKVTEKGKDVELRCDPISGHTALYWYRQSLGQGLEFLIYFQGNSAPDKSGLPSDRFSAERTGGSVSTLTIQRTQQEDSAVYLCASSLVRVGVHNEQFFGPGTRLTVL.

The genes are TRBV27 and TRBJ2-7; 9 bases align to TRBD2. V lost 2 bases and J lost 6; bases outside the gene matches: 2. This CDR3 has 13 residues. Germline V gene data show CDR1 as MNHEY and CDR2 as SMNVEV (reference sequence). The CDR3: CASSLAGGGEQYF. The DNA of the CDR3 is TGTGCCAGCAGTTTAGCGGGAGGGGGCGAGCAGTACTTC.

The genes are TRBV11-2 and TRBJ2-5, with D possibly being TRBD1 (6 bases). The CDR3 has 17 amino acids. Germline-derived CDR1 and CDR2 are SGHAT and FQNNGV. Trimming removed 5 bases from V and 5 bases from J, with 24 bases in between. CDR3 residues: CASSRQFTGKVKETQYF. CDR3 DNA sequence: TGTGCCAGCAGCCGGCAGTTTACAGGGAAGGTCAAGGAGACCCAGTACTTC.

CDR3: CATQGTATAREQYF. CDR3 bases: TGTGCCACCCAGGGGACAGCCACAGCTCGCGAGCAGTACTTC. The chain carries TRBV6-5 and TRBJ2-7, with 7 bases fitting TRBD1. Germline V lookup: CDR1 MNHEY, CDR2 SVGAGI. This CDR3 contains 14 residues. Losses at the gene ends were 10 bases for V and 6 bases for J; bases not matched to a gene: 15.

The V gene is TRBV7-2, the J gene TRBJ2-3, with 11 bases lining up with TRBD2. V dropped 2 bases and J dropped 3; count of bases not matched to a gene: 1. Per the germline V gene, CDR1 is SGHTA and CDR2 is FQGNSA. The CDR3 loop spans 15 amino acids. In nucleotides, the CDR3 is TGTGCCAGCAGCTTACGACTAGCGGGAACAGATACGCAGTATTTT. The encoded protein is CASSLRLAGTDTQYF.

V gene TRBV15 combines with J gene TRBJ2-3; unclear D gene. This CDR3 is 13 amino acids long. CDR1 is LNHNV, CDR2 YYDKDF, per germline (reference sequence). The germline V and J ends were trimmed by 8 bases and 3 bases, with 12 bases remaining between them. This chain's CDR3 is CATAAGETDTQYF. The CDR3 DNA is TGTGCCACCGCTGCCGGAGAGACAGATACGCAGTATTTT.

Only one count was recorded for this clone. The V and J genes are TRBV12-5 and TRBJ2-3; possible D gene TRBD2, 7 bases. Germline values: CDR1 LGHNT, CDR2 FRNRAP. Trimming took 0 bases from V and 2 from J, leaving 9 bases between them. The CDR3 has 15 residues. The CDR3 here is CASGLVGGVTDTQYF. CDR3 sequence (DNA): TGTGCTAGTGGTTTGGTAGGGGGGGTCACAGATACGCAGTATTTT.

A single count supports this clone. This rearrangement joins TRBV28 to TRBJ1-1; 10 nucleotides match TRBD1. Unmatched junction bases numbered 8, after V lost 4 bases and J lost 0 bases. There are 17 residues in the CDR3. In germline, CDR1 is MDHEN, CDR2 SYDVKM. CDR3 residues: CASSSPPGTGVNTEAFF. The CDR3 nucleotides read TGTGCCAGCAGTTCCCCCCCCGGGACAGGGGTGAACACTGAAGCTTTCTTT. The whole variable domain, filled in from reference TRBV28 and TRBJ1-1, reads DVKVTQSSRYLVKRTGEKVFLECVQDMDHENMFWYRQDPGLGLRLIYFSYDVKMKEKGDIPEGYSVSREKKERFSLILESASTNQTSMYLCASSSPPGTGVNTEAFFGQGTRLTVV.

Concerning this clone: At one boundary the junction diverges from the germline segment, which might be a read error. The gene calls are TRBV4-3 and TRBJ2-1; possible D gene TRBD2, 6 bases. This CDR3 is built from 15 residues. Germline CDR1 reads LGHNA; CDR2 reads YSLEER. CDR3 in DNA: TGCGCCAGCAGTCAAGTAGCGGTCCTCATAAATGAGCAGTTCTTC. Its translation is CASSQVAVLINEQFF.

This rearrangement joins TRBV4-2 to TRBJ2-2; maybe TRBD2 (5 bases). Germline V CDR1 and CDR2: LGHNA, YNFKEQ. V lost 1 base, J lost 4 bases, and 16 bases lay in between. The CDR3 has 17 amino acids. The CDR3 loop reads CASSQAQRGSGTGELFF. The CDR3 DNA reads as TGTGCCAGCAGCCAAGCCCAACGTGGGAGTGGCACCGGGGAGCTGTTTTTT.

The V and J genes are TRBV6-4 and TRBJ2-1; TRBD2 agrees at 12 bases. The CDR3 sequence is 15 residues long. Germline loops: CDR1 MRHNA, CDR2 SNTAGT. V lost 0 bases to trimming and J lost 8 bases; unmatched junction nucleotides: 2. The CDR3 region is CASSDSTSGSDEQFF. CDR3 bases: TGTGCCAGCAGTGACTCGACTAGCGGGAGCGATGAGCAGTTCTTC.

V gene TRBV5-1 combines with J gene TRBJ2-7; 9 bases agree with TRBD2. This CDR3 contains 15 residues. With V trimmed by 4 bases and J by 1 base, 6 bases remained unmatched. CDR1 SGHRS and CDR2 YFSETQ come from the germline V gene. This CDR3 reads CASSRSGRESYEQYF. CDR3 in DNA: TGCGCCAGCAGCCGTAGCGGGAGAGAATCCTACGAGCAGTACTTC.

This chain uses TRBV18 with TRBJ2-3, with 12 bases fitting TRBD2. CDR1 and CDR2 from the germline V gene are KGHSH and LQKENI. V gave up 3 bases and J gave up 2 bases; unmatched junction bases: 6. This CDR3 region has 17 residues. In DNA form, the CDR3 reads TGTGCCAGCTCACCTCAGACTAGCGGGAGAAACACAGATACGCAGTATTTT. This encodes CASSPQTSGRNTDTQYF.

The chain employs TRBV7-2 and TRBJ2-7; TRBD2 aligns across 12 bases. After removal of 0 bases from V and 5 bases from J, the junction contained 20 bases not matched to a gene. This CDR3 contains 21 residues. CDR1 is SGHTA and CDR2 is FQGNSA in the germline V gene. CDR3 nucleotide sequence: TGTGCCAGCAGCTTAGCAAGACAGGTCCTCGGACTAGCGGGGCCCAGGGACGAGCAGTACTTC. Its translation: CASSLARQVLGLAGPRDEQYF. Full variable domain (outside the CDR3, taken from reference TRBV7-2 and TRBJ2-7): GAGVSQSPSNKVTEKGKDVELRCDPISGHTALYWYRQSLGQGLEFLIYFQGNSAPDKSGLPSDRFSAERTGGSVSTLTIQRTQQEDSAVYLCASSLARQVLGLAGPRDEQYFGPGTRLTVT.